The T cell receptor (beta chain) under discussion was sequenced for a study of blood T cell repertoires in COVID-19. Study in general: Samples taken during acute and convalescent COVID-19 were collected in the United States, Italy and Spain. Sample material is recorded as cDNA or gDNA derived from T cells, B-cell-depleted T cells, or PBMCs.

Under the authors' procedure: Reference gene primer amplification gave nucleated cell count estimates. TCRdb's copy holds only in-frame clones and misses some; the assay was immunoSEQ multiplex PCR. The V and J calls and clone size were taken over from that table, and D and trimming were inferred from the DNA. Counted here are 350,000 to 450,000 clones, around 86% occurring once; the ten biggest clones make up approximately 2.9%. The sequencing input was peripheral blood. The TCR was taken from a human donor in a cohort sampled during active COVID-19.

CDR3 loop: CASNTLAGNYNEQFF. The CDR3 region has the DNA TGTGCCAGCAACACACTAGCGGGGAACTACAATGAGCAGTTCTTC. The rearrangement joins TRBV3-1 (or the pseudogene TRBV3-2) to TRBJ2-1; 10 nucleotides line up with TRBD2. Per the germline V gene, CDR1 is LGHDT and CDR2 is YNNKEL (reference sequence). The CDR3 consists of 15 residues. V lost 7 bases to trimming and J lost 3 bases; unmatched junction nucleotides: 6.